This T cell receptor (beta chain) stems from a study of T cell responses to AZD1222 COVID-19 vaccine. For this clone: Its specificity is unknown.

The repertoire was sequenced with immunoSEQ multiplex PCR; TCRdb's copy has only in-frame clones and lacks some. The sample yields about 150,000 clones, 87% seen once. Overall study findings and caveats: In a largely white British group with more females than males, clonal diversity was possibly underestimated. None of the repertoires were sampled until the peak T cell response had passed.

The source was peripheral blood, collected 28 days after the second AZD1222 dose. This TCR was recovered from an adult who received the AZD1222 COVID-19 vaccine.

The CDR3 sequence is CASSASYRGSYNEQFF. In DNA, the CDR3 is TGTGCCAGCAGTGCCTCTTACAGGGGAAGCTACAATGAGCAGTTCTTC. V is TRBV6-2 or TRBV6-3 and J is TRBJ2-1, with 7 bases matching TRBD1. Germline assignment: CDR1 MNHEY and CDR2 SVGEGT. The CDR3 runs to 16 residues. The junction had 10 bases not matched to a gene; V was cut back by 5 bases and J by 3 bases.